Following are 30 T cell receptor beta chains from one sample sequenced in a study of neurological immune-mediated disorders. TCRdb processed the 5' RACE reads anew with MiXCR; each CDR3 protein has one entry. The sample has about 59,000 distinct CDR3 sequences, 3% to 4.5% seen once; the top ten hold approximately 3.1%. Input material: PBMCs. These receptors all come from a woman in her twenties or thirties with multiple sclerosis.

This clonotype showed up many times. The chain is built from TRBV12-3 or TRBV12-4 and TRBJ1-2; D unclear. The V and J ends lost 4 bases and 7 bases respectively, with 10 bases between them. CDR3 length: 12 amino acids. The CDR3 coding sequence is TGTGCCAGCAGTTACCTTGGGGTTGGCTACACCTTC. Translating it yields CASSYLGVGYTF.

This clonotype appeared many times. Its ends do not fully match the called genes, so a read error is possible. The J gene is TRBJ1-5, the V gene TRBV12-3 or TRBV12-4, with D possibly TRBD1 on 6 matching bases. This CDR3 region has 13 residues. The CDR3 loop is CASREQGGQPQNF. The CDR3 DNA reads TGTGCCAGCAGGGAACAGGGAGGGCAGCCCCAGAATTTT.

This clonotype was seen many times. This chain uses TRBV2 with TRBJ2-5, with 7 bases fitting TRBD2. Germline V gives CDR1 SNHLY, CDR2 FYNNEI. This CDR3 contains 12 residues. J was trimmed by 3 bases and V by 8 bases; bases with no gene match: 3. The CDR3 DNA reads as TGTGCCAGCTTTCGGGGGGAAGAGACCCAGTACTTC. This codes for CASFRGEETQYF.

In the case of this clonotype: Compared with germline, one end of the junction differs, possibly owing to a read error. V is TRBV6-2 or TRBV6-3 and J is TRBJ2-2; 7 bases align to TRBD2. The CDR3 sequence is 16 residues long. Germline V CDR1 and CDR2: MNHEY, SVGEGT. The CDR3 region has the DNA TGTGCCAGCAGTTCCCCCCGACTAGCCCATACCGGGCAGCTGTTTTTT. Translating it yields CASSSPRLAHTGQLFF.

This clonotype has ten or more counts. The gene calls are TRBV7-9 and TRBJ1-4; 10 nucleotides line up with TRBD1. Germline CDR1 is SEHNR and CDR2 is FQNEAQ (reference sequence). Germline trimming cut 5 bases from V and 6 bases from J; bases unmatched to any gene: 3. CDR3 length: 14 amino acids. CDR3: CASSKGQGDEKLFF. CDR3 bases: TGTGCCAGCAGCAAAGGACAGGGGGATGAAAAACTGTTTTTT.

The sample holds many counts of this clonotype. This sequence joins TRBV20-1 and TRBJ1-6; TRBD1 agrees at 8 bases. Germline V gives CDR1 DFQATT, CDR2 SNEGSKA (reference sequence). The CDR3 is 14 amino acids. CDR3 amino acids: CIPGTGGNNSPLHF. CDR3 coding DNA: TGCATCCCCGGAACAGGGGGAAATAATTCACCCCTCCACTTT.

At least ten counts were recorded for this clonotype. The chain combines TRBV7-6 with TRBJ2-3, with 10 bases lining up with TRBD2. Germline V gives CDR1 SGHVS, CDR2 FNYEAQ. This CDR3 comprises 15 residues. J was trimmed by 4 bases and V by 5 bases; bases with no gene match: 6. Here the CDR3 DNA reads TGTGCCAGCAGCAAGCTAGCGGGAGCGTCAGATACGCAGTATTTT. This encodes CASSKLAGASDTQYF.

This clonotype came up many times. CDR3 in DNA: TGTGCCACCAGCCGGGACAGGGGGTTTCTCGAGCAGTACTTC. Protein sequence: CATSRDRGFLEQYF. The chain is built from TRBV15 and TRBJ2-7; 11 positions match TRBD1. With V trimmed by 5 bases and J by 6 bases, 6 bases remained unmatched. CDR1 and CDR2 (germline): LNHNV, YYDKDF (reference sequence). The CDR3 is made up of 14 amino acids. Looking up the rest from reference TRBV15 and TRBJ2-7 gives the full variable domain: DAMVIQNPRYQVTQFGKPVTLSCSQTLNHNVMYWYQQKSSQAPKLLFHYYDKDFNNEADTPDNFQSRRPNTSFCFLDIRSPGLGDTAMYLCATSRDRGFLEQYFGPGTRLTVT.

This clonotype came up many times. The chain carries TRBV5-1 and TRBJ2-5, with a weak D call TRBD2 (6 bases). Germline CDR1 is SGHRS and CDR2 is YFSETQ. Trimming stripped 2 bases from V and 5 bases from J, with 13 bases between. There are 14 residues in the CDR3. CDR3 bases: TGCGCCAGCAGCTTTGGGCGGGAAGTGGAGACCCAGTACTTC. It translates to CASSFGREVETQYF.

The table lists this clonotype with many counts. The chain's CDR3 is CSARDGRNNEQFF. CDR3 nucleotide sequence: TGCAGTGCTAGAGATGGGCGAAACAATGAGCAGTTCTTC. J is TRBJ2-1 and V is TRBV20-1; no clear D gene. The CDR3 contains 13 residues. The germline V and J ends were trimmed by 0 bases and 5 bases, with 8 bases remaining between them. Germline V gene sequence: CDR1 DFQATT, CDR2 SNEGSKA (reference sequence).

This clonotype was counted ten times or more. The genes are TRBV20-1 and TRBJ2-6; the match to TRBD2 covers 7 bases. The CDR3 is made up of 16 amino acids. Germline V gives CDR1 DFQATT, CDR2 SNEGSKA (reference sequence). Trimming at V came to 2 bases and at J to 0 bases, leaving 4 bases not matched to a gene. CDR3 loop: CSARPGGSSGANVLTF. In DNA, the CDR3 is TGCAGTGCTAGACCGGGAGGCAGCTCTGGGGCCAACGTCCTGACTTTC.

There are many counts of this clonotype. This rearrangement joins TRBV7-2 to TRBJ2-5; 7 bases fit TRBD2. Germline V gives CDR1 SGHTA, CDR2 FQGNSA. The length of the CDR3 is 15 residues. V shed 3 bases, J shed 5 bases, and the junction held 9 bases outside the gene matches. CDR3: CASSFWGRALETQYF. The DNA for the CDR3 is TGTGCCAGCAGCTTCTGGGGGAGGGCCTTGGAGACCCAGTACTTC.

The V gene is TRBV9, the J gene TRBJ2-2; D gene unclear. CDR1 is SGDLS and CDR2 is YYNGEE in the germline V gene. V was shortened by 1 base and J by 3 bases, with 4 bases between the two germline ends. The CDR3 totals 13 residues. The CDR3 protein is CASSVRYTGELFF. The CDR3 DNA is TGTGCCAGCAGCGTACGTTACACCGGGGAGCTGTTTTTT. Together with reference TRBV9 and TRBJ2-2, the CDR3 gives the full variable domain: DSGVTQTPKHLITATGQRVTLRCSPRSGDLSVYWYQQSLDQGLQFLIQYYNGEERAKGNILERFSAQQFPDLHSELNLSSLELGDSALYFCASSVRYTGELFFGEGSRLTVL.

This clonotype was picked up many times. The V and J genes are TRBV5-1 and TRBJ2-7; 8 bases agree with TRBD2. The trim removed 4 bases at V and 3 bases at J, leaving 9 bases unmatched. Germline assignment: CDR1 SGHRS and CDR2 YFSETQ. The CDR3 totals 15 residues. The CDR3 DNA reads TGCGCCAGCAGCGTTAGCGGGACGCTCTTCTACGAGCAGTACTTC. As protein: CASSVSGTLFYEQYF. The full variable domain, its missing parts supplied by reference TRBV5-1 and TRBJ2-7, is KAGVTQTPRYLIKTRGQQVTLSCSPISGHRSVSWYQQTPGQGLQFLFEYFSETQRNKGNFPGRFSGRQFSNSRSEMNVSTLELGDSALYLCASSVSGTLFYEQYFGPGTRLTVT.

There are a few counts of this clonotype. The missing conserved phenylalanine or tryptophan at the end of this CDR3 makes a read error likely. The chain couples TRBV7-2 to TRBJ2-1, with D unresolved. CDR3 size: 13 residues. V lost 5 bases to trimming and J lost 7 bases, with 12 bases between them. Germline-derived CDR1 and CDR2 are SGHTA and FQGNSA. The CDR3 sequence is CASSLKGRNEQFY. The DNA for the CDR3 is TGTGCCAGCAGCCTTAAAGGTAGAAATGAGCAGTTCTAC.

There are a few counts of this clonotype. One end of the junction does not line up with germline, which may come from a read error. The chain joins TRBV7-2 to TRBJ1-5; D possibly corresponds to TRBD1 (6 bases). Germline V gives CDR1 SGHTA, CDR2 FQGNSA. CDR3 length: 14 amino acids. This chain's CDR3 is CASSPEGGGQPQNF. CDR3 DNA: TGTGCCAGCAGCCCAGAGGGGGGCGGTCAGCCCCAGAATTTT.

This clonotype was seen at least ten times. The chain has TRBV12-3 or TRBV12-4 and TRBJ1-2; unclear D gene. Between the trimmed V and J ends, which lost 1 base and 7 bases, there was a span of 10 bases. This CDR3 is 13 amino acids long. The CDR3 loop reads CASSLGSGSGYTF. For the CDR3, the DNA is TGTGCCAGCAGTTTAGGGTCGGGCTCTGGCTACACCTTC.

In this sample, this clonotype turned up many times. The rearrangement joins TRBV5-1 to TRBJ1-1; D might be TRBD1 (5 bases). The germline V gene has CDR1 SGHRS and CDR2 YFSETQ. The CDR3 is made up of 14 amino acids. V shed 0 bases and J shed 4 bases, with 10 bases lying between them. The DNA of the CDR3 is TGCGCCAGCAGCTTGGGGCCAGGGAGCACTGAAGCTTTCTTT. Its protein is CASSLGPGSTEAFF.

The J gene is TRBJ2-2, the V gene TRBV10-3; 8 bases line up with TRBD1. Per the germline V gene, CDR1 is ENHRY and CDR2 is SYGVKD. V shed 10 bases and J 0 bases; nucleotides not matched to a gene: 10. This CDR3 is built from 16 residues. The CDR3 sequence: CATLIDRGSNTGELFF. DNA of the CDR3: TGTGCCACCCTAATTGACAGGGGATCGAACACCGGGGAGCTGTTTTTT.

The table lists this clonotype with a few counts. A much bigger clone sits one base away, suggesting this may be a read error. The chain uses TRBV10-3 and TRBJ2-1; no reliable D call. Germline-derived CDR1 and CDR2 are ENHRY and SYGVKD. This CDR3 contains 14 residues. V was pared by 0 bases and J by 1 base, with 4 bases between. This chain's CDR3 is CAISESESYNEQFF. CDR3 nucleotide sequence: TGTGCCATCAGTGAGTCTGAATCCTACAATGAGCAGTTCTTC.

In this sample, this clonotype turned up many times. The V and J genes are TRBV10-3 and TRBJ2-3; 7 bases are a match to TRBD1. CDR1 is ENHRY and CDR2 is SYGVKD in the germline V gene. With 7 bases clipped from V and 8 bases from J, the junction kept 12 bases outside the gene matches. This CDR3 has 14 residues. The CDR3: CAITPGTAVGTQYF. The CDR3 nucleotides read TGTGCCATCACCCCCGGGACAGCGGTTGGTACGCAGTATTTT.

At least ten counts were recorded for this clonotype. This chain joins TRBV3-1 and TRBJ2-4, with D perhaps TRBD2 (6 bases). V shed 3 bases and J shed 10 bases, with 13 bases lying between them. CDR3 length: 13 amino acids. Germline CDR1 is LGHDT and CDR2 is YNNKEL (reference sequence). The CDR3 region is CASSQDYHRIQYF. The DNA of the CDR3 is TGTGCCAGCAGCCAGGACTACCATAGGATTCAGTACTTC.

There are a few counts of this clonotype. The chain joins TRBV6-6 to TRBJ2-7; unclear D gene. The V and J ends lost 5 bases and 3 bases respectively, with 5 bases between them. There are 11 residues in the CDR3. Germline assignment: CDR1 MNHNY and CDR2 SVGAGI (reference sequence). The CDR3 sequence: CASSTNYEQYF. CDR3 bases: TGTGCCAGCAGTACAAACTACGAGCAGTACTTC.

Details on this clonotype: A clone one base away is much larger, so this may be a read error. The chain has TRBV7-9 and TRBJ2-6, with a tentative D call TRBD1 (5 bases). The CDR3 runs 14 residues. Germline CDR1 reads SEHNR; CDR2 reads FQNEAQ (reference sequence). CDR3 region: CASSPRSGAKVLTF. Here the CDR3 DNA reads TGTGCCAGCAGCCCTAGATCTGGGGCCAAAGTCCTGACTTTC.

The table lists this clonotype with many counts. The chain links TRBV5-1 to TRBJ2-7; D possibly corresponds to TRBD2 (5 bases). Germline lookup yields CDR1 SGHRS and CDR2 YFSETQ. CDR3 length: 16 amino acids. Trimming pared 5 bases from V and 4 bases from J, leaving 22 bases between. CDR3 nucleotides: TGCGCCAGCAGTTCGGGGTCGGTTACTCCTACTTACGAGCAGTACTTC. It is translated as CASSSGSVTPTYEQYF.

This clonotype has more than one count but fewer than ten. This sequence may be a read error, since a much larger clone differs from it by one base. The chain carries TRBV5-1 and TRBJ2-7, with D possibly being TRBD1 or TRBD2 (6 bases each). V lost 4 bases and J 2 bases, leaving 16 bases between the germline ends. The V gene's germline CDR1 is SGHRS and CDR2 YFSETQ. CDR3 length: 15 amino acids. The CDR3, as DNA: TGCGCCAGCAGCCTACGTGGGGGGACAACCTACGAGCAGTACTTC. It codes for CASSLRGGTTYEQYF.

This clonotype showed up many times. V and J are TRBV29-1 and TRBJ2-3; no firm D call. In germline, CDR1 is SQVTM, CDR2 ANQGSEA. This CDR3 spans 13 amino acids. V lost 0 bases, J lost 2 bases, and 6 bases lay in between. The CDR3 DNA follows: TGCAGCGTTGAAGACAGCGTCACAGATACGCAGTATTTT. Its protein is CSVEDSVTDTQYF.

This clonotype appeared many times. The rearrangement links TRBV5-4 to TRBJ2-1; possibly TRBD1 or TRBD2 for D (6 bases each). Germline CDR1 SGHNT, CDR2 YYREEE (reference sequence). Trimming shortened V by 2 bases and J by 7 bases, and 16 bases separated the two germline ends. This CDR3 comprises 15 residues. The CDR3: CASSFPRGVGNEQFF. The DNA for the CDR3 is TGTGCCAGCAGCTTCCCGAGGGGGGTTGGGAATGAGCAGTTCTTC.

Many counts were recorded for this clonotype. The chain uses TRBV12-3 or TRBV12-4 and TRBJ2-2, with no clear D. V was pared by 4 bases and J by 6 bases, with 3 bases between. The length of the CDR3 is 11 residues. The CDR3 protein is CASSYSGELFF. The CDR3 coding sequence is TGTGCCAGCAGTTATTCCGGGGAGCTGTTTTTT.

This clonotype was observed at least ten times. The V gene is TRBV20-1, the J gene TRBJ2-7; 10 bases are a match to TRBD2. V trimming: 1 base; J trimming: 3 bases; junction bases outside the gene matches: 6. From germline, CDR1 is DFQATT and CDR2 SNEGSKA (reference sequence). CDR3 length: 15 residues. CDR3 loop: CSARATSGLLYEQYF. CDR3 bases: TGCAGTGCTAGAGCGACTAGCGGGCTACTCTACGAGCAGTACTTC.